This T cell receptor beta chain was sequenced during a study of T cell responses to AZD1222 COVID-19 vaccine. Study findings and constraints: Rises in breadth and depth of Spike-specific TCRs came after two AZD1222 doses. Among the donors, most were white British and more were female, and clonal diversity was possibly underestimated.

V gave up 4 bases and J gave up 1 base, with 16 bases separating them. The CDR3 has 16 residues. Germline V lookup: CDR1 KGHSH, CDR2 LQKENI. Sequencing was performed with immunoSEQ multiplex PCR; in TCRdb, only in-frame clones are kept and a portion is missing. The sample carries over 150,000 clones, roughly 93% recorded once. A remark on this clone: What it binds is unknown.

This chain joins TRBV18 and TRBJ1-1; D might be TRBD1 (5 bases). The TCR sequence derives from an adult who received the MenACWY meningococcal vaccine as a control. Sequenced here: peripheral blood, sampled 28 days after the second dose of the MenACWY control vaccine. CDR3 DNA: TGTGCCAGCTCACTCCCTTATCGGGGCCGGAACACTGAAGCTTTCTTT. It yields the protein CASSLPYRGRNTEAFF. The full variable domain, with the rest looked up from reference TRBV18 and TRBJ1-1, is NAGVMQNPRHLVRRRGQEARLRCSPMKGHSHVYWYRQLPEEGLKFMVYLQKENIIDESGMPKERFSAEFPKEGPSILRIQQVVRGDSAAYFCASSLPYRGRNTEAFFGQGTRLTVV.